These 25 T cell receptor beta chains came from one sample sequenced in a study of blood T cell repertoires in COVID-19. TCRdb's table, derived via immunoSEQ multiplex PCR, lists solely in-frame clones and lacks some. The table shows some 500,000 clones, with about 88% occurring only once. Sequenced input: peripheral blood. The receptors originated from a woman between 50 and 59 years old with COVID-19, enrolled during active disease.

The chain links TRBV21-1 to TRBJ1-2; the table's D call of TRBD1 was not tested on the DNA. TRBV21-1 is a pseudogene. The CDR3 contains 17 residues. The CDR3 protein is CASSQLWDSNSNYGYTF. DNA for the CDR3: TGTGCCAGCAGCCAACTTTGGGACAGCAATTCTAACTATGGCTACACCTTC.

The CDR3, as DNA: TGCAGCGTTGAATCAGGGTCCTATGGCTACACCTTC. The encoded protein is CSVESGSYGYTF. The rearrangement links TRBV29-1 to TRBJ1-2, with a possible D match to TRBD1 (5 bases). V gave up 2 bases and J gave up 4 bases, with 8 bases separating them. From germline, CDR1 is SQVTM and CDR2 ANQGSEA. This CDR3 has 12 amino acids.

The V and J genes are TRBV24-1 and TRBJ2-2; 7 positions match TRBD2. Germline-derived CDR1 and CDR2 are KGHDR and SFDVKD. J was trimmed by 4 bases and V by 1 base; bases with no gene match: 14. The CDR3 has 19 amino acids. This chain's CDR3 is CATSDLPPGGGAGTGELFF. As DNA, the CDR3 is TGTGCCACCAGTGATTTACCCCCTGGGGGGGGAGCGGGCACCGGGGAGCTGTTTTTT.

The chain has TRBV6-5 and TRBJ2-7; D uncertain. Trimming removed 4 bases from V and 0 bases from J, with 7 bases in between. This CDR3 contains 13 residues. Germline-derived CDR1 and CDR2 are MNHEY and SVGAGI. In nucleotides, the CDR3 is TGTGCCAGCAGTTTCTCTAGCTCCTACGAGCAGTACTTC. It yields the protein CASSFSSSYEQYF.

V and J are TRBV10-1 and TRBJ1-1; no firm D call. Trimming took off 0 bases at V and 5 bases at J, with 19 bases between the two ends. The CDR3 contains 17 residues. The V gene's germline CDR1 is WNHNN and CDR2 SYGVQD (reference sequence). CDR3 residues: CASSESGRVGQDTEAFF. CDR3 DNA sequence: TGCGCCAGCAGTGAGTCGGGGAGGGTGGGTCAGGATACTGAAGCTTTCTTT.

The V gene is TRBV5-1, the J gene TRBJ1-1, with 7 bases matching TRBD1. The germline V gene encodes CDR1 SGHRS and CDR2 YFSETQ. The ends lost 3 bases at V and 12 bases at J; junction bases unmatched: 11. The CDR3 is 13 amino acids. CDR3 sequence: CASSSADRASTFF. CDR3 DNA sequence: TGCGCCAGCAGCTCAGCCGACAGGGCGTCGACTTTCTTT.

The chain uses TRBV7-9 and TRBJ1-6, with a weak D call TRBD1 (6 bases). The CDR3 is made up of 16 amino acids. V lost 1 base to trimming and J lost 11 bases, with 18 bases between them. The germline gives CDR1 SEHNR, CDR2 FQNEAQ (reference sequence). The CDR3 DNA follows: TGTGCCAGCAGCTTAGGCGGGGGCGCGGAGGTTCCACCCCTCCACTTT. This translates into CASSLGGGAEVPPLHF.

CDR3 sequence (DNA): TGTGCCTGGAGGGGGGGGCGGGAGACCCAGTACTTC. This encodes CAWRGGRETQYF. The genes are TRBV30 and TRBJ2-5, with D possibly TRBD2 on 7 matching bases. From germline, CDR1 is GTSNPN and CDR2 SVGIG (reference sequence). CDR3 length equals 12 residues. V was trimmed by 3 bases and J by 5 bases, leaving 10 bases between them.

The gene calls are TRBV19 and TRBJ2-3, with TRBD1 matching 9 bases. Germline assignment: CDR1 LNHDA and CDR2 SQIVND (reference sequence). This CDR3 has 14 residues. V lost 3 bases to trimming and J lost 3 bases; unmatched junction nucleotides: 1. In nucleotides, the CDR3 is TGTGCCAGTAGTATCGGGACAGGGACAGATACGCAGTATTTT. As protein: CASSIGTGTDTQYF.

The chain recombines TRBV7-8 with TRBJ2-4; 9 positions agree with TRBD1. Germline assignment: CDR1 SGHVS and CDR2 FQNEAQ. Trimming took 5 bases from V and 2 from J; bases not matched to a gene: 19. This CDR3 spans 20 amino acids. The CDR3 here is CASSLYRDRVGSPTKNIQYF. CDR3 DNA: TGTGCCAGCAGCCTGTACCGGGACAGGGTGGGTTCTCCAACCAAAAACATTCAGTACTTC. The whole variable domain, remainder taken from reference TRBV7-8 and TRBJ2-4, is GAGVSQSPRYKVAKRGQDVALRCDPISGHVSLFWYQQALGQGPEFLTYFQNEAQLDKSGLPSDRFFAERPEGSVSTLKIQRTQQEDSAVYLCASSLYRDRVGSPTKNIQYFGAGTRLSVL.

This clone was observed once. V is TRBV11-1 and J is TRBJ2-7, with 9 bases matching TRBD1. Germline-derived CDR1 and CDR2 are SGHAT and FQDESV (reference sequence). V lost 3 bases, J lost 6 bases, and 9 bases stayed unmatched. The CDR3 has 15 amino acids. The CDR3, as DNA: TGTGCCAGCAGCTTTGATCCGGGACAGGGATCCGAGCAGTACTTC. This codes for CASSFDPGQGSEQYF.

The V and J genes are TRBV5-6 and TRBJ1-1; TRBD1 matches at 8 bases. The V gene's germline CDR1 is SGHDT and CDR2 YYEEEE. This CDR3 has 16 residues. V trimming: 4 bases; J trimming: 5 bases; junction bases outside the gene matches: 13. Here the CDR3 reads CASSLRLTGAFTEAFF. Written as DNA, the CDR3 is TGTGCCAGCAGCCTGCGCTTGACAGGGGCTTTTACTGAAGCTTTCTTT.

This chain connects TRBV5-1 to TRBJ1-3; no clear D gene. Trimming left V 3 bases short and J 0 bases short, with 16 bases between. Germline V gives CDR1 SGHRS, CDR2 YFSETQ. This CDR3 has 17 residues. The CDR3 here is CASSWGGRADSGNTIYF. Written as DNA, the CDR3 is TGCGCCAGCAGCTGGGGAGGAAGGGCAGACTCTGGAAACACCATATATTTT.

This clone occurred once. The rearrangement links TRBV18 to TRBJ1-1, with D possibly matching TRBD1 (5 bases). CDR1 KGHSH and CDR2 LQKENI come from the germline V gene. The CDR3 spans 13 residues. Trimming removed 3 bases from V and 6 bases from J, with 11 bases in between. The CDR3: CASSPGGKAEAFF. The CDR3 DNA reads TGTGCCAGCTCACCGGGGGGGAAGGCTGAAGCTTTCTTT.

The chain has TRBV7-3 and TRBJ2-7; 8 bases are shared with TRBD2. The CDR3 spans 15 residues. In germline, CDR1 is SGHTA, CDR2 FQGTGA. J was trimmed by 4 bases and V by 2 bases; bases with no gene match: 7. The CDR3 region has the DNA TGTGCCAGCAGCTTAGCGGGGGGTAGCGGGTACGAGCAGTACTTC. The encoded protein is CASSLAGGSGYEQYF. Filled out from reference TRBV7-3 and TRBJ2-7, the complete variable domain reads GAGVSQTPSNKVTEKGKYVELRCDPISGHTALYWYRQSLGQGPEFLIYFQGTGAADDSGLPNDRFFAVRPEGSVSTLKIQRTERGDSAVYLCASSLAGGSGYEQYFGPGTRLTVT.

This chain uses TRBV10-1 with TRBJ2-1; D ambiguous. This CDR3 is 13 amino acids long. Germline assignment: CDR1 WNHNN and CDR2 SYGVQD (reference sequence). With 5 bases removed from V and 4 bases from J, the gap between germline ends came to 9 bases. The CDR3 spells CASSTDSYNEQFF. CDR3 in DNA: TGCGCCAGCAGTACCGACTCGTACAATGAGCAGTTCTTC.

The rearrangement links TRBV27 to TRBJ1-2, with TRBD1 as a possible D gene (6 bases). The germline V gene encodes CDR1 MNHEY and CDR2 SMNVEV (reference sequence). V dropped 6 bases and J dropped 3 bases, with 14 bases sitting between them. CDR3 length equals 14 residues. CDR3 amino acids: CASSRGGGDYGYTF. CDR3 nucleotides: TGTGCCAGCAGCCGCGGGGGGGGCGACTATGGCTACACCTTC.

CDR3 protein: CASSLSGGQAFF. CDR3 DNA: TGTGCCAGCAGTTTATCCGGGGGGCAAGCTTTCTTT. The chain joins TRBV28 to TRBJ1-1; D is perhaps TRBD1 (6 bases). V dropped 1 base and J dropped 9 bases, with 9 bases sitting between them. The CDR3 runs to 12 residues. Germline V gene data show CDR1 as MDHEN and CDR2 as SYDVKM. The full variable domain, completed using reference TRBV28 and TRBJ1-1, is DVKVTQSSRYLVKRTGEKVFLECVQDMDHENMFWYRQDPGLGLRLIYFSYDVKMKEKGDIPEGYSVSREKKERFSLILESASTNQTSMYLCASSLSGGQAFFGQGTRLTVV.

The V and J genes are TRBV27 and TRBJ2-1; TRBD2 might be the D (7 bases). V gave up 2 bases and J gave up 4 bases, with 12 bases separating them. This CDR3 is 15 amino acids long. CDR1 and CDR2 (germline): MNHEY, SMNVEV (reference sequence). CDR3 in amino acids: CASSLGGGPYNEQFF. Here the CDR3 DNA reads TGTGCCAGCAGTTTAGGGGGGGGGCCTTACAATGAGCAGTTCTTC.

The chain couples TRBV2 to TRBJ2-7, with TRBD1 identical over 7 bases. Germline CDR1 and CDR2: SNHLY and FYNNEI. The CDR3 runs 12 residues. The J segment lost 3 bases and the V segment lost 4 bases, leaving 0 bases of the junction unmatched. This CDR3 is CASSGTGYEQYF. In DNA form, the CDR3 reads TGTGCCAGCAGTGGGACAGGCTACGAGCAGTACTTC.

This chain links TRBV11-2 with TRBJ1-2, with D tentatively TRBD1 (5 bases). V was clipped by 5 bases and J by 2 bases, with 12 bases between them. The CDR3 is 14 residues long. The germline V gene encodes CDR1 SGHAT and CDR2 FQNNGV. Here the CDR3 DNA reads TGTGCCAGCAGCAACTTAAGGGGCAACTATGGCTACACCTTC. This encodes CASSNLRGNYGYTF.

The J gene is TRBJ2-5, the V gene TRBV4-1, with 10 bases lining up with TRBD2. This CDR3 has 18 amino acids. Germline values: CDR1 MGHRA, CDR2 YSYEKL. V shed 1 base, J shed 3 bases, and the junction held 11 bases outside the gene matches. The CDR3 region has the DNA TGCGCCAGCAGCCAAGCGTCCCCTAAGCTAGCGGGGGAAGAGACCCAGTACTTC. This translates into CASSQASPKLAGEETQYF.

This clone was recorded only once. V usage is TRBV19 and J usage is TRBJ2-7, with 8 positions matching TRBD1. The CDR3 length is 15 residues. From germline, CDR1 is LNHDA and CDR2 SQIVND (reference sequence). Trimming at V came to 1 base and at J to 5 bases, leaving 7 bases not matched to a gene. The CDR3 DNA is TGTGCCAGTAGTATAGGACAGGGGCCTTGGGACGAGCAGTACTTC. Amino acids: CASSIGQGPWDEQYF.

This chain connects TRBV2 to TRBJ1-1; 8 bases agree with TRBD1. The CDR3 extends over 15 amino acids. Germline V gene sequence: CDR1 SNHLY, CDR2 FYNNEI. V shed 3 bases and J 0 bases; nucleotides not matched to a gene: 3. The CDR3 DNA is TGTGCCAGCAGTGAGACAGGGGTAATGAACACTGAAGCTTTCTTT. This sequence encodes CASSETGVMNTEAFF.

The rearrangement links TRBV6-4 to TRBJ2-1; 10 bases fit TRBD1. The length of the CDR3 is 15 residues. The ends lost 0 bases at V and 5 bases at J; junction bases unmatched: 1. Germline CDR1 MRHNA, CDR2 SNTAGT. The CDR3, as DNA: TGTGCCAGCAGTGACTCGGGGACAGGGGACAATGAGCAGTTCTTC. Translated: CASSDSGTGDNEQFF.